The clone carrying this T cell receptor beta chain was picked up many times. It was RNA transcripts that yielded the amplified TCR beta CDR3 regions. TCR CDR3 underwent first-round RT-PCR with the HTBI primer set. TCRdb recomputed calls from the multiplex PCR reads with MiXCR, one row per CDR3 protein. This sample has 350,000 to 500,000 distinct CDR3 sequences, with about an eighth found just once. The data were taken from a study of T cells in Graves' hyperthyroidism and ophthalmopathy. Turning to the study itself: Initial diagnosis, before any treatment, was when peripheral blood was collected.

The CDR3 runs to 16 residues. With V trimmed by 4 bases and J by 3 bases, 7 bases remained unmatched. The source material was blood. The clonotype was recovered from a woman aged 18-29 years with Graves' hyperthyroidism. This chain connects TRBV12-3 or TRBV12-4 to TRBJ1-1; 11 bases align to TRBD1. CDR3 sequence reads: CASSWTGGSRDTEAFF. The DNA of the CDR3 is TGTGCCAGCAGTTGGACAGGGGGCTCAAGGGACACTGAAGCTTTCTTT.